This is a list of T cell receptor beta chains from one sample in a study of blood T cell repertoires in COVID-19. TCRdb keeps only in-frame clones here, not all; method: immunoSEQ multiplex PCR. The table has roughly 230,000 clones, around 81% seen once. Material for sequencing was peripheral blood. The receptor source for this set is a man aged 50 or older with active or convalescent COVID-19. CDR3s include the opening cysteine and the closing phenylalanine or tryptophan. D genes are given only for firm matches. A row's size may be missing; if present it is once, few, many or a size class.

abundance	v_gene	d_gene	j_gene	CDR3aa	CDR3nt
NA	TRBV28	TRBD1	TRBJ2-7	CASSLAPGQAYEQYF	TGTGCCAGCAGCCTTGCCCCGGGACAGGCCTACGAGCAGTACTTC
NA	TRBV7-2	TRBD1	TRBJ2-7	CASSLDATGGKYEQYF	TGTGCCAGCAGCTTAGACGCGACAGGGGGAAAGTACGAGCAGTACTTC
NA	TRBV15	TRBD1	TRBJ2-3	CATSRDRAFVTDTQYF	TGTGCCACCAGCAGGGACAGGGCGTTTGTGACAGATACGCAGTATTTT
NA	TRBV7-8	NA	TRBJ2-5	CASSLGRVDRGETQYF	TGTGCCAGCAGCTTAGGTAGGGTCGACAGAGGAGAGACCCAGTACTTC
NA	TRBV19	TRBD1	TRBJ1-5	CASAGTGNQPQHF	TGTGCCAGCGCGGGGACAGGCAATCAGCCCCAGCATTTT
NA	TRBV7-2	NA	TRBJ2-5	CASSLARGQETQYF	TGTGCCAGCAGCTTAGCACGAGGCCAAGAGACCCAGTACTTC
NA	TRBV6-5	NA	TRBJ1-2	CASSYAPVNYGYTF	TGTGCCAGCAGTTACGCGCCGGTAAACTATGGCTACACCTTC
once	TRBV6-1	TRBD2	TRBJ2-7	CASREAGTSGYEQYF	TGTGCCAGCAGAGAAGCCGGGACTAGCGGCTACGAGCAGTACTTC
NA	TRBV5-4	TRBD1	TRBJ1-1	CASSRQGIDTEAFF	TGTGCCAGCAGCCGACAGGGTATCGACACTGAAGCTTTCTTT
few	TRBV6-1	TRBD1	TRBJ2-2	CASSGGQGANTGELFF	TGTGCCAGCAGTGGGGGACAGGGGGCGAACACCGGGGAGCTGTTTTTT
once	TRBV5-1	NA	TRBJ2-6	CASGPPGVAFSGANVLTF	TGCGCCAGTGGCCCCCCCGGGGTAGCCTTCTCTGGGGCCAACGTCCTGACTTTC
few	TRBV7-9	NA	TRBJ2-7	CASSVGENEQYF	TGTGCCAGCAGCGTAGGGGAGAACGAGCAGTACTTC
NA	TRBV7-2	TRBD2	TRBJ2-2	CASEAGVPGGELFF	TGTGCCAGCGAGGCGGGGGTTCCAGGCGGGGAGCTGTTTTTT
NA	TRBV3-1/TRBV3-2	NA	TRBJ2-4	CASSQGTGEGIQYF	TGTGCCAGCAGCCAAGGGACGGGGGAAGGCATTCAGTACTTC
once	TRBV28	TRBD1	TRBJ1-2	CASTGTGERQGYTF	TGTGCCAGCACCGGGACAGGGGAACGACAAGGCTACACCTTC
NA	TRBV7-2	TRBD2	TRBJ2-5	CASSARGGLQETQYF	TGTGCCAGCAGCGCGCGGGGGGGCCTCCAAGAGACCCAGTACTTC
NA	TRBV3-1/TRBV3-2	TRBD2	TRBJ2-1	CARPHAGGGGARSYNEQFF	TGCGCCCGCCCCCACGCTGGGGGCGGGGGGGCCAGGTCCTACAATGAGCAGTTCTTC
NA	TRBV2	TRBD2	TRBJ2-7	CASSELRGGGNYEQYF	TGTGCCAGCAGTGAACTCCGGGGGGGTGGAAACTACGAGCAGTACTTC
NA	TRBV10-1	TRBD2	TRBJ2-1	CASSGPLSGGSYNEQFF	TGCGCCAGCAGTGGACCCCTTAGCGGGGGCTCCTACAATGAGCAGTTCTTC
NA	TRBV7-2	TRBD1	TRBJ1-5	CASSLRGRQPQHF	TGTGCCAGCAGTCTCAGGGGGCGACAGCCCCAGCATTTT
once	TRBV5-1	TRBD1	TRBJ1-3	CASSSDRGSGNTIYF	TGCGCCAGCAGCTCCGACAGGGGCTCTGGAAACACCATATATTTT
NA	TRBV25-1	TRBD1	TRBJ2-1	CASSGNKGQASYNEQFF	TGTGCCAGCAGTGGTAATAAGGGACAGGCGTCATACAATGAGCAGTTCTTC
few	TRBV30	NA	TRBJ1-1	CAWRYRLYTEAFF	TGTGCCTGGAGGTACAGGTTATACACTGAAGCTTTCTTT
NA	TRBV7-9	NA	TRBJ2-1	CASSLGFDEQFF	TGTGCCAGCAGCTTGGGCTTCGATGAGCAGTTCTTC
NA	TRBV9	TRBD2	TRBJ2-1	CASSETSGGKNEQFF	TGTGCCAGCAGCGAGACTAGCGGGGGAAAAAATGAGCAGTTCTTC
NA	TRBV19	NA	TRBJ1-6	CASSTGGSYNSPLHF	TGTGCCAGTAGTACAGGAGGGTCCTATAATTCACCCCTCCACTTT